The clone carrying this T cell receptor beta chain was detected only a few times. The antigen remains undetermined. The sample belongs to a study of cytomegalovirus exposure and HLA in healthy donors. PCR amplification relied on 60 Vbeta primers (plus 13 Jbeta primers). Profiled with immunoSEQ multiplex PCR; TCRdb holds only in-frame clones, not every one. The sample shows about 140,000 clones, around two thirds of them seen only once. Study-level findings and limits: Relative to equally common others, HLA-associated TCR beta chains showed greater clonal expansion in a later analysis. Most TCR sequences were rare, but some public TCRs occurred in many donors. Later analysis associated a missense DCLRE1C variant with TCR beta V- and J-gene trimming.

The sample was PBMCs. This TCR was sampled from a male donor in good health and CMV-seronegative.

DNA of the CDR3: TGTGCCAGCAGCTTCCCCTCGGGGTCGGACTACGAGCAGTACTTC. This encodes CASSFPSGSDYEQYF. V gene TRBV7-9 combines with J gene TRBJ2-7, with D perhaps matching TRBD2 (5 bases). The CDR3 covers 15 residues. CDR1 is SEHNR and CDR2 is FQNEAQ in the germline V gene (reference sequence). V shed 3 bases and J shed 3 bases, with 15 bases lying between them.